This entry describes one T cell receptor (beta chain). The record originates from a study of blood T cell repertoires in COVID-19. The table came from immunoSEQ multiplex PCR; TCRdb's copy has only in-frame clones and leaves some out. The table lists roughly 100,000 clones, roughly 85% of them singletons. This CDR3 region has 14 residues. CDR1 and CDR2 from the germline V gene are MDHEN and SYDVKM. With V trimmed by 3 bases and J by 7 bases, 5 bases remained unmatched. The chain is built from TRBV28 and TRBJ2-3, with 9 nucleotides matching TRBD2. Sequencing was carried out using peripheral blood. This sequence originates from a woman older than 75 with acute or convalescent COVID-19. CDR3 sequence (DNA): TGTGCCAGCAGTTTTGCGGGAGGGCCATATACGCAGTATTTT. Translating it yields CASSFAGGPYTQYF.